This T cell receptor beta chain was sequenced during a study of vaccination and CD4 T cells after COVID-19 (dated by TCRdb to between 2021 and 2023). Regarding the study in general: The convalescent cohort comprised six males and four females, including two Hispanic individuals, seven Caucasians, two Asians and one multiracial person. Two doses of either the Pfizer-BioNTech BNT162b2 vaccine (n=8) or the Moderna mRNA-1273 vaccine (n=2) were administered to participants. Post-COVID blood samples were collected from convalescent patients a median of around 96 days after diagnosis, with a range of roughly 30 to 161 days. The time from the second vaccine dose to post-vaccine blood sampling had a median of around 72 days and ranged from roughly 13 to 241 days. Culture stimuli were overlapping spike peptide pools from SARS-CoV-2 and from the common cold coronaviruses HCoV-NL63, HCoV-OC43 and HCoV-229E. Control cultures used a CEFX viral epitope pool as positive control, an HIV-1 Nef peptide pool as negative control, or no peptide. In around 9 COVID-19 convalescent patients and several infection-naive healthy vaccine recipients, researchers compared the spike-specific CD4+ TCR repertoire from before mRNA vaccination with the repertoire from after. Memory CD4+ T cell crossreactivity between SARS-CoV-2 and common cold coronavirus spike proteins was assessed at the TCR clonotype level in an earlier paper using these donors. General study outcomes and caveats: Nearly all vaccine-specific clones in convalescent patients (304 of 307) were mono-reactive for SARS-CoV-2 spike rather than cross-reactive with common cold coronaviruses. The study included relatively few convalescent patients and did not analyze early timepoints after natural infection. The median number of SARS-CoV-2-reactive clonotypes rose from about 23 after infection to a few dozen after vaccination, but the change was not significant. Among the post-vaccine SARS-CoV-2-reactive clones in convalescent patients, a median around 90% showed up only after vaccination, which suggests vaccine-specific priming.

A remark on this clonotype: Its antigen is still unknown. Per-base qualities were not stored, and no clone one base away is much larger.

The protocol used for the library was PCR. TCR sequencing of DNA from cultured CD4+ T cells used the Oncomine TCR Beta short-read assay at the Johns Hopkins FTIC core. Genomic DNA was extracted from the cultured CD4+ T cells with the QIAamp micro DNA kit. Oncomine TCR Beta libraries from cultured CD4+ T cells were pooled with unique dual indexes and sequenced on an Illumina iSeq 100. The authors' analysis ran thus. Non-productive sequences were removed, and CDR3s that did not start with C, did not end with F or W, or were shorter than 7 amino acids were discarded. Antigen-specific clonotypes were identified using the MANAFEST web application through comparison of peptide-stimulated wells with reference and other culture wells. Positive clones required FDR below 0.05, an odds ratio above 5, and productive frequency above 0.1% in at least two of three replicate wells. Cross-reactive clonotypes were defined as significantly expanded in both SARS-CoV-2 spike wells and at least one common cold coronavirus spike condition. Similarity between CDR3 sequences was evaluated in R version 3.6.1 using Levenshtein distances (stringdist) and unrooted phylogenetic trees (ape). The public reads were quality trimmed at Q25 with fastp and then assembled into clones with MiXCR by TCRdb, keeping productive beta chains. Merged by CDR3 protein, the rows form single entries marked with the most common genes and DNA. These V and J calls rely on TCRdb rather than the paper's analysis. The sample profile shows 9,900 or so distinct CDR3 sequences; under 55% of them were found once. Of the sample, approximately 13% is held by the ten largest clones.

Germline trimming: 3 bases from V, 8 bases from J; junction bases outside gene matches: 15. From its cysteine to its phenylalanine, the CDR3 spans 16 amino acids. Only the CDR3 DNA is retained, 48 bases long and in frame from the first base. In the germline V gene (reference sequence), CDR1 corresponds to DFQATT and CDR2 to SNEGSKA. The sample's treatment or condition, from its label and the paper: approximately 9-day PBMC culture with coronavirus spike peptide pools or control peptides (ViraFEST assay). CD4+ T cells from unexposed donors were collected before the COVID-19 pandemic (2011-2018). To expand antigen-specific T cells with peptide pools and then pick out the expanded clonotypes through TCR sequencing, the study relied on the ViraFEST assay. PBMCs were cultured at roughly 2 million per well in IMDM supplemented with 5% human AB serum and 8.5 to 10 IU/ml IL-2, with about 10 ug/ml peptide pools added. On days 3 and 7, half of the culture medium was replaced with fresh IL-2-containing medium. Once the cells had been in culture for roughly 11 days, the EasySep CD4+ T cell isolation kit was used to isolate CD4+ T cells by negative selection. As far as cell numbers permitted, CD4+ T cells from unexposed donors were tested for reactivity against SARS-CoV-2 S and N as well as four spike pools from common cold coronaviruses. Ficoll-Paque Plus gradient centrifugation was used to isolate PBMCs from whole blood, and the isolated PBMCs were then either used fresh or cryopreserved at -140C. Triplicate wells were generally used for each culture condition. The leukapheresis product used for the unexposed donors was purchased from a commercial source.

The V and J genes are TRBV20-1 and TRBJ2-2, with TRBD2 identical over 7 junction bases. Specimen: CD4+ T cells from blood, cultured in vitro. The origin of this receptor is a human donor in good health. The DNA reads TGCAGTGCTAGCAAGGCCCTAGCGGACGGAATGGGGGAGCTGTTTTTT. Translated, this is CSASKALADGMGELFF.